The 23 T cell receptor beta chains given below trace back to one sample, sequenced in a study of monozygotic twins with inflammatory bowel disease. Reprocessing the 5' RACE reads, TCRdb reports a single entry for every CDR3 protein and omits DNA. Recorded for this sample: under 200,000 distinct CDR3 sequences. The sample consisted of blood. These receptors were taken from a human donor with ulcerative colitis or Crohn's disease, or a healthy co-twin of an affected twin (not recorded which).

The rearrangement links TRBV24-1 to TRBJ2-1; the TCRdb D gene call, TRBD2, has no DNA to confirm it. The CDR3 is 19 residues long. Germline V lookup: CDR1 KGHDR, CDR2 SFDVKD. The CDR3: CATSHTSGRATGSYNEQFF.

J is TRBJ2-7 and V is TRBV28; TCRdb's D gene call, TRBD2, goes unchecked for lack of DNA. There are 13 residues in the CDR3. The V gene's germline CDR1 is MDHEN and CDR2 SYDVKM. This CDR3 is CASRTPGLEGQYF.

The chain couples TRBV7-9 to TRBJ2-5. The CDR3 is 14 amino acids. Germline assignment: CDR1 SEHNR and CDR2 FQNEAQ (reference sequence). The CDR3 spells CASKALAGEETQYF.

The chain combines TRBV7-2 with TRBJ1-1; TCRdb lists TRBD1, though no DNA is available to test this call. The germline gives CDR1 SGHTA, CDR2 FQGNSA. The CDR3 has 15 amino acids. CDR3 sequence: CASSLGTGMNTEAFF.

This rearrangement joins TRBV20-1 to TRBJ2-6. From germline, CDR1 is DFQATT and CDR2 SNEGSKA (reference sequence). The length of the CDR3 is 16 residues. CDR3 amino acids: CSARDSGSSGANVLTF.

The chain carries TRBV24-1 and TRBJ2-7; with no DNA, the TCRdb D assignment of TRBD2 cannot be verified. CDR3 length: 14 residues. Germline assignment: CDR1 KGHDR and CDR2 SFDVKD. This chain's CDR3 is CATSGASGSYEQYF.

CDR3: CATSRAVNEKLFF. The chain uses TRBV15 and TRBJ1-4. CDR1 and CDR2 (germline): LNHNV, YYDKDF (reference sequence). The CDR3 length is 13 residues.

The chain carries TRBV20-1 and TRBJ1-5; TCRdb lists TRBD1, though no DNA is available to test this call. The CDR3 covers 16 residues. Germline CDR1 reads DFQATT; CDR2 reads SNEGSKA (reference sequence). The CDR3 spells CSALGQAALSNQPQHF.

The chain combines TRBV5-6 with TRBJ2-1; TCRdb names TRBD2, which stays unverified in the absence of DNA. Germline V gene data show CDR1 as SGHDT and CDR2 as YYEEEE. The CDR3 has 12 amino acids. CDR3 sequence reads: CASSRLAVRQFF.

The chain recombines TRBV20-1 with TRBJ2-7. This CDR3 spans 14 amino acids. Germline CDR1 is DFQATT and CDR2 is SNEGSKA (reference sequence). The CDR3 sequence: CSARKIHASYEQYF.

The genes are TRBV12-3 or TRBV12-4 and TRBJ2-2; TCRdb proposes TRBD2, but this gene call is untestable without DNA. The CDR3 contains 16 residues. The CDR3 sequence: CASSSAWSGRTGELFF.

J is TRBJ2-1 and V is TRBV24-1; TCRdb reports TRBD1, a call that lacks DNA to check it against. The CDR3 sequence is 18 residues long. CDR1 and CDR2 from the germline V gene are KGHDR and SFDVKD. CDR3 sequence: CATSDFGLGQGILDEQFF.

The rearrangement links TRBV5-1 to TRBJ2-7. The CDR3 spans 15 residues. Germline V gives CDR1 SGHRS, CDR2 YFSETQ. The chain's CDR3 is CASSSDRIDSYEQYF. The whole variable domain, remainder taken from reference TRBV5-1 and TRBJ2-7, is KAGVTQTPRYLIKTRGQQVTLSCSPISGHRSVSWYQQTPGQGLQFLFEYFSETQRNKGNFPGRFSGRQFSNSRSEMNVSTLELGDSALYLCASSSDRIDSYEQYFGPGTRLTVT.

The J gene is TRBJ2-2, the V gene TRBV10-3; the D call from TCRdb, TRBD1, cannot be confirmed without DNA. CDR1 and CDR2 from the germline V gene are ENHRY and SYGVKD. The CDR3 runs to 17 residues. The CDR3 loop reads CAISEGRDSLNTGELFF.

The chain combines TRBV7-9 with TRBJ2-5; TCRdb's assignment of TRBD2 cannot be checked, as there is no DNA. The CDR3 consists of 13 residues. CDR1 is SEHNR and CDR2 is FQNEAQ in the germline V gene (reference sequence). CDR3 sequence reads: CASSLEALAEEYF.

The chain uses TRBV28 and TRBJ2-7; the D call of TRBD1 rests on TCRdb alone, since no DNA is present to check it. Germline lookup yields CDR1 MDHEN and CDR2 SYDVKM. The CDR3 loop spans 17 amino acids. The CDR3 region is CASSLPGQGAKTYEQYF.

The gene calls are TRBV20-1 and TRBJ2-3; TCRdb selects TRBD1, and the lack of DNA leaves this call unchecked. Germline CDR1 and CDR2: DFQATT and SNEGSKA (reference sequence). This CDR3 contains 17 residues. CDR3 loop: CSAREPPKGPDTDTQYF.

V usage is TRBV12-3 or TRBV12-4 and J usage is TRBJ1-5; the TCRdb D gene call, TRBD1, has no DNA to confirm it. The CDR3 is made up of 15 amino acids. This CDR3 reads CASSLAQGAHQPQHF.

This rearrangement joins TRBV20-1 to TRBJ2-1; TCRdb selects TRBD2, and the lack of DNA leaves this call unchecked. The CDR3 loop spans 15 amino acids. Germline V gene sequence: CDR1 DFQATT, CDR2 SNEGSKA (reference sequence). CDR3 protein: CSAGLAGPPYNEQFF.

The genes are TRBV28 and TRBJ2-6. Germline V gene lookup returns CDR1 MDHEN and CDR2 SYDVKM. This CDR3 spans 17 amino acids. The chain's CDR3 is CASSSVWSSSGANVLTF.

J is TRBJ2-5 and V is TRBV14; absent DNA, TCRdb's TRBD1 call cannot be checked. The CDR3 covers 16 residues. The germline V gene encodes CDR1 SGHDN and CDR2 FVKESK. CDR3 sequence reads: CASSQDEQGYQETQYF.

The V and J genes are TRBV5-4 and TRBJ2-1; as DNA is missing, the TRBD2 call by TCRdb cannot be tested. Germline V lookup: CDR1 SGHNT, CDR2 YYREEE (reference sequence). CDR3 length equals 15 residues. CDR3 region: CASSVAGGAYNEQFF.

The chain employs TRBV5-1 and TRBJ2-2; with no DNA, the TCRdb D assignment of TRBD2 cannot be verified. Germline V gene lookup returns CDR1 SGHRS and CDR2 YFSETQ. This CDR3 comprises 18 residues. CDR3 residues: CASSLALRALLGTGELFF.